This entry features one T cell receptor (beta chain) sequence. The antigen is not known. The PCR was carried out with 60 Vbeta primers and 13 Jbeta primers. The table came from immunoSEQ multiplex PCR; TCRdb's copy has only in-frame clones and leaves some out. The data hold 150,000 to 200,000 clones, with 75% to 80% observed a single time. The sample comes from a study of cytomegalovirus exposure and HLA in healthy donors. The study, taken as a whole, reports: A later analysis showed TCR association rates differing by HLA locus, peaking at DRB1 and lowest at HLA-C.

The sequence was obtained from a woman aged 40 to 50 in good health and CMV-seronegative. The sample was PBMCs.

The CDR3 DNA follows: TGTGCCAGTACCATCGGGGGGTCTGGGGCCAACGTCCTGACTTTC. Translating it yields CASTIGGSGANVLTF. The rearrangement joins TRBV19 to TRBJ2-6, with 7 bases aligning to TRBD2. The germline gives CDR1 LNHDA, CDR2 SQIVND (reference sequence). The CDR3 has 15 amino acids. Trimming cost V 7 bases and J 1 base; bases outside gene matches: 4.